The 12 T cell receptor beta chains given below trace back to one sample, sequenced in a study of Ad26.COV2.S vaccination and SARS-CoV-2 variants. Treatment here: some 19 received Ad26.COV2.S at low or high dose, single or two shots; several received placebo; per-sample allocation not given. After the first vaccine or placebo injection, samples were drawn on day 63. This table comes from immunoSEQ multiplex PCR, and its TCRdb copy is limited to in-frame clones, with some not included. The table has 380,000 or so clones, under 90% seen once; the top ten hold approximately 7%. The sequencing here drew on peripheral blood, taken in a trial of Ad26.COV2.S vaccine versus placebo. All receptors derive from a person between 18 and 60 years old who received the Ad26.COV2.S COVID-19 vaccine or a placebo.

This clone was detected a few times. This chain connects TRBV27 to TRBJ2-3; the D gene is possibly TRBD1 (6 bases). The CDR3 sequence is 17 residues long. V was shortened by 5 bases and J by 2 bases, with 20 bases between the two germline ends. The V gene's germline CDR1 is MNHEY and CDR2 SMNVEV (reference sequence). CDR3 sequence (DNA): TGTGCCAGCAGTCTAAGGGCCCAGGGGCCTCTCACAGATACGCAGTATTTT. Encoded protein: CASSLRAQGPLTDTQYF.

This chain links TRBV4-1 with TRBJ1-2; D ambiguous. V was pared by 1 base and J by 3 bases, with 12 bases between. This CDR3 spans 15 amino acids. Germline loops: CDR1 MGHRA, CDR2 YSYEKL. The CDR3 loop is CASSQAQVRDYGYTF. The CDR3 nucleotides read TGCGCCAGCAGCCAAGCCCAGGTCCGAGACTATGGCTACACCTTC.

This sequence joins TRBV4-1 and TRBJ1-5; D call uncertain. The ends were cut back, 2 bases at V and 0 bases at J, with 11 bases in the middle. There are 16 residues in the CDR3. Germline CDR1 MGHRA, CDR2 YSYEKL. CDR3 loop: CASSQLPILSNQPQHF. The CDR3 DNA reads TGCGCCAGCAGCCAACTCCCGATTCTTAGCAATCAGCCCCAGCATTTT.

The rearrangement uses TRBV7-6 and TRBJ1-1; tentative D call: TRBD1 (5 bases). With 4 bases removed from V and 0 bases from J, the gap between germline ends came to 9 bases. The CDR3 has 14 amino acids. Germline V gene sequence: CDR1 SGHVS, CDR2 FNYEAQ. The CDR3 bases are TGTGCCAGCAGCTCACAGGCATTGAACACTGAAGCTTTCTTT. As protein: CASSSQALNTEAFF.

This chain joins TRBV11-2 and TRBJ1-6; 9 nucleotides agree with TRBD1. V was pared by 6 bases and J by 16 bases, with 7 bases of the junction left unmatched. The CDR3 totals 12 residues. In germline, CDR1 is SGHAT, CDR2 FQNNGV. The CDR3 spells CASRQGTGTLHF. The CDR3 DNA is TGTGCCAGCAGACAAGGGACAGGGACTCTCCACTTT.

The rearrangement uses TRBV12-3 or TRBV12-4 and TRBJ1-3; unclear D gene. V gave up 6 bases and J gave up 2 bases, with 8 bases separating them. The CDR3 loop spans 13 amino acids. The CDR3 DNA reads as TGTGCCAGCAGCATCGGGACTGGAAACACCATATATTTT. It encodes CASSIGTGNTIYF.

V usage is TRBV7-8 and J usage is TRBJ2-2, with D perhaps matching TRBD1 or TRBD2 (6 bases each). This CDR3 region has 14 residues. Germline CDR1 and CDR2: SGHVS and FQNEAQ. V lost 3 bases and J 5 bases, leaving 10 bases between the germline ends. CDR3 protein: CASSLWGATGELFF. The CDR3 DNA reads as TGTGCCAGCAGCTTGTGGGGGGCTACCGGGGAGCTGTTTTTT. Full variable domain (rest looked up from reference TRBV7-8 and TRBJ2-2): GAGVSQSPRYKVAKRGQDVALRCDPISGHVSLFWYQQALGQGPEFLTYFQNEAQLDKSGLPSDRFFAERPEGSVSTLKIQRTQQEDSAVYLCASSLWGATGELFFGEGSRLTVL.

The chain couples TRBV5-1 to TRBJ1-1, with 7 bases aligning to TRBD1. The V segment lost 4 bases and the J segment 8 bases; nucleotides outside the gene matches: 14. CDR3 length equals 15 residues. Germline V gives CDR1 SGHRS, CDR2 YFSETQ. The DNA for the CDR3 is TGCGCCAGCAGCGGCCCACCAGGGACAGCTCCAGAAGCTTTCTTT. This sequence encodes CASSGPPGTAPEAFF.

CDR3 in DNA: TGTGCCAGCAGCGTAGAACAGGGCAACGAGCAGTACTTC. Residues: CASSVEQGNEQYF. The chain recombines TRBV9 with TRBJ2-7, with a possible D match to TRBD1 (6 bases). V dropped 0 bases and J dropped 5 bases, with 9 bases sitting between them. The length of the CDR3 is 13 residues. Germline values: CDR1 SGDLS, CDR2 YYNGEE.

DNA for the CDR3: TGTGCCAGCAGTAGGGATTACGAGCAGTACTTC. It translates to CASSRDYEQYF. The chain employs TRBV2 and TRBJ2-7; unclear D gene. The CDR3 length is 11 residues. The V end was cut by 5 bases, the J end by 4 bases, with 6 bases between. From germline, CDR1 is SNHLY and CDR2 FYNNEI.

This rearrangement joins TRBV7-2 to TRBJ2-7, with 7 nucleotides matching TRBD2. The CDR3 extends over 12 amino acids. The junction had 2 bases not matched to a gene; V was cut back by 3 bases and J by 6 bases. Germline V gives CDR1 SGHTA, CDR2 FQGNSA. CDR3 in DNA: TGTGCCAGCAGCTTGACTAGCCGCGAGCAGTACTTC. It is translated as CASSLTSREQYF.

The V gene is TRBV19, the J gene TRBJ1-5; D uncertain. The CDR3 has 13 amino acids. Germline V gene data show CDR1 as LNHDA and CDR2 as SQIVND (reference sequence). The V and J ends lost 1 base and 9 bases respectively, with 10 bases between them. CDR3 residues: CASSIGRVAPQHF. CDR3 nucleotides: TGTGCCAGTAGTATAGGTAGGGTCGCGCCCCAGCATTTT. Variable domain in full (rest from reference TRBV19 and TRBJ1-5): DGGITQSPKYLFRKEGQNVTLSCEQNLNHDAMYWYRQDPGQGLRLIYYSQIVNDFQKGDIAEGYSVSREKKESFPLTVTSAQKNPTAFYLCASSIGRVAPQHFGDGTRLSIL.